This T cell receptor (beta chain) was identified in a study of T-cell reconstitution after alpha-beta-depleted transplantation in children. This sample's TCRbeta library carried unique molecular identifier barcodes. TCRdb re-analysed the PCR reads in MiXCR, keeping a single row per CDR3 protein. The sample has approximately 210,000 distinct CDR3 sequences, about 14% seen once; the top ten hold approximately 13%. At least ten counts were recorded for this clonotype. CDR1 is DFQATT, CDR2 SNEGSKA, per germline (reference sequence). This CDR3 comprises 18 residues. Unmatched junction bases numbered 11, after V lost 0 bases and J lost 3 bases.

V gene TRBV20-1 combines with J gene TRBJ2-2; 9 positions match TRBD2. Specimen: PBMCs from the stem cell graft donor, collected from the stem cell graft. The source of this sequence is a human donor who donated a stem cell graft to a child with acute lymphoblastic leukemia. Here the CDR3 reads CSARDLMEAGGDTGELFF. CDR3 sequence (DNA): TGCAGTGCTAGAGATCTGATGGAGGCGGGAGGGGACACCGGGGAGCTGTTTTTT.